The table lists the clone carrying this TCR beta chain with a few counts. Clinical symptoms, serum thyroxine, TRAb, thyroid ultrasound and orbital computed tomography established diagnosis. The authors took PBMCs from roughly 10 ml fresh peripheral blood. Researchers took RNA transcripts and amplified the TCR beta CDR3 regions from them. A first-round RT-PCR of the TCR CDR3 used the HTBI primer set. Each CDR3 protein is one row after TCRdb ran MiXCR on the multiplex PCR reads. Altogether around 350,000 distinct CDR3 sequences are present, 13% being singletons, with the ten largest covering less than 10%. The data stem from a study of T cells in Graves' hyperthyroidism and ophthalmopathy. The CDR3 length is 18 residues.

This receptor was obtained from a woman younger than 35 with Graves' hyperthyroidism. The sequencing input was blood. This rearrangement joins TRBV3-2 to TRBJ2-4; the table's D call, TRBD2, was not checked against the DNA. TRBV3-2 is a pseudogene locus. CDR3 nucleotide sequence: TGTGCCAGCAGCCAAGATCTGGGGACGCGGGAGCGCATAAACATTCAGTACTTC. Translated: CASSQDLGTRERINIQYF.